The clone carrying this T cell receptor beta chain has at least ten counts. This entry belongs to a study of metastatic and nonmetastatic thyroid tumors. With 5 bases removed from V and 3 bases from J, the gap between germline ends came to 13 bases. Per the germline V gene, CDR1 is KGHSH and CDR2 is LQKENI. The CDR3 totals 14 residues. TCRdb reanalyzed the PCR reads via MiXCR. The table includes more than 10,000 clones, roughly 29% detected once. Every patient underwent thyroid surgery untreated. The clonotype originates from a male donor with papillary thyroid cancer or a benign thyroid nodule (not recorded which). Some clones in this sample may be carry-over from other donors' samples. The genes are TRBV18 and TRBJ1-1; unclear D gene. Sequenced material: tumor tissue. CDR3 amino acids: CASSGKDGYTEAFF. The CDR3 nucleotides are TGTGCCAGCTCAGGAAAGGACGGATACACTGAAGCTTTCTTT. The entire variable domain, with the rest obtained from reference TRBV18 and TRBJ1-1, is as follows: NAGVMQNPRHLVRRRGQEARLRCSPMKGHSHVYWYRQLPEEGLKFMVYLQKENIIDESGMPKERFSAEFPKEGPSILRIQQVVRGDSAAYFCASSGKDGYTEAFFGQGTRLTVV.